This paragraph reports one T cell receptor (beta chain). Its antigen is not identified. It was healthy bone marrow donors who served as donors. When sampled, the donors appeared nominally healthy, though they likely had unrecorded immune exposures. The data were taken from a study of cytomegalovirus exposure and HLA in healthy donors. The study's findings and limits: Indistinguishability led to the exclusion of some V segments, TRBV6-2 and TRBV6-3 included.

With V trimmed by 7 bases and J by 3 bases, 4 bases remained unmatched. Germline V lookup: CDR1 SQVTM, CDR2 ANQGSEA. There are 12 residues in the CDR3. PCR used 60 Vbeta primers and 13 Jbeta primers. In the original analysis: An analysis that came later counted 60 million to 80 million unique TCR beta chains, around 12 million shared. Some clones are missing from TCRdb's copy, which holds only in-frame ones; the method was immunoSEQ multiplex PCR. Clonal size and the V and J genes are those of that table, whereas D and trimming came from the DNA. The clone table shows tens of thousands of clones, with the ten largest holding less than 4%.

The chain uses TRBV29-1 and TRBJ1-1; 8 nucleotides line up with TRBD1. The receptor was derived from a woman aged 18-35 years in good health and CMV-seronegative. Source material: PBMCs. CDR3 protein: CSAGQGDTEAFF. The CDR3 region has the DNA TGCAGCGCCGGACAGGGTGACACTGAAGCTTTCTTT.